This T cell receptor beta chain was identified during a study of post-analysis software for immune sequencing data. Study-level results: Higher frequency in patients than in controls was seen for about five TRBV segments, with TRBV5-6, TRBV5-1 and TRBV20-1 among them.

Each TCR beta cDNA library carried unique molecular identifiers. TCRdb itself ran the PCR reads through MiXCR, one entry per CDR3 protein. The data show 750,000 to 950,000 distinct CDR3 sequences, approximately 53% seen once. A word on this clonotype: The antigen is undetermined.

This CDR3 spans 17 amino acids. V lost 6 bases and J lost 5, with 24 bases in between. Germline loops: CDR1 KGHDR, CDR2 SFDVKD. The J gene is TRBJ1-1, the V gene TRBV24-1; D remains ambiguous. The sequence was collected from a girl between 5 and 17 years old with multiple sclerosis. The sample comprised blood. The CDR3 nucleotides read TGTGCCACCAGTCTCCTCAAAACCCCGAAGCTTAAAACTGAAGCTTTCTTT. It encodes CATSLLKTPKLKTEAFF.